This T cell receptor (beta chain) was retrieved from a study of cytotoxic CD8 clonotypes in ibrutinib-treated CLL. Looking at the study overall: Sample averages reached 250,000 or so productive templates and approximately 93,000 productive rearrangements.

From germline, CDR1 is KGHSY and CDR2 FQNENV. The CDR3 contains 15 residues. V was pared by 4 bases and J by 6 bases, with 16 bases between. As to this clone: Its antigen is still unknown.

Whole-study findings and limits: Public clonotypes were seen rarely and were contracted or stable on treatment. Higher circulating CD8+ T-cell counts strongly accompanied higher baseline clonality, above age-matched healthy donors.

Only in-frame clones appear in the TCRdb table, and some are missing; sequencing was by immunoSEQ multiplex PCR. The data show more than 75,000 clones, 60% to 80% seen once. Specimen: PBMCs, collected after 24 months of ibrutinib treatment. The chain couples TRBV16 to TRBJ2-1; D not certain. This TCR came from a human donor with chronic lymphocytic leukemia. The CDR3 DNA sequence: TGTGCCAGCAGCCCGCGAATGGGAAGTGGCAATGAGCAGTTCTTC. Translation: CASSPRMGSGNEQFF.